Below are 26 T cell receptor beta chains sequenced from a single sample in a study of metastatic and nonmetastatic thyroid tumors (dated by TCRdb to 2020 to 2022). No patient had received any treatment before thyroid surgery. Libraries were made using PCR. The reads were generated on an Illumina HiSeq 4000. TCRdb reran the public reads through fastp at Q25 and MiXCR, keeping productive beta chains. Within this sample are under 50,000 clones, with approximately 20% of them counted one time only. The ten top clones hold under 4% of the sample. Sequenced material: blood. The receptors were gathered from a male donor with papillary thyroid cancer or a benign thyroid nodule (not recorded which). Some clones in this sample may be carry-over from other donors' samples.

This clone was recorded at least ten times. This sequence joins TRBV4-1 and TRBJ2-3; 9 bases line up with TRBD1. The CDR3 contains 16 residues. Per the germline V gene, CDR1 is MGHRA and CDR2 is YSYEKL. The J segment lost 5 bases and the V segment lost 4 bases, leaving 10 bases of the junction unmatched. Here the CDR3 DNA reads TGCGCCAGCAGCCCGTACCTACAGGGGGCTAGAGATACGCAGTATTTT. Protein: CASSPYLQGARDTQYF.

This clone was seen a handful of times. V and J are TRBV9 and TRBJ2-1, with D tentatively TRBD2 (5 bases). The V gene's germline CDR1 is SGDLS and CDR2 YYNGEE. The length of the CDR3 is 15 residues. V was pared by 4 bases and J by 2 bases, with 13 bases between. The CDR3 DNA reads TGTGCCAGCAGCAGGAAGGCCGGGGCCTACAATGAGCAGTTCTTC. It codes for CASSRKAGAYNEQFF.

This clone appeared a single time. The rearrangement joins TRBV30 to TRBJ2-7; D might be TRBD1 or TRBD2, each matching 5 bases. This CDR3 has 14 amino acids. Per the germline V gene, CDR1 is GTSNPN and CDR2 is SVGIG (reference sequence). V gave up 8 bases and J gave up 1 base, with 18 bases separating them. CDR3 region: CALDRRDRSYEQYF. The CDR3 DNA sequence: TGTGCCCTGGATCGTCGGGACCGGTCCTACGAGCAGTACTTC.

This clone appeared a few times. The chain uses TRBV5-5 and TRBJ1-4; TRBD1 might be the D (5 bases). Germline-derived CDR1 and CDR2 are SGHKS and YYEKEE (reference sequence). V was cut by 0 bases and J by 7 bases, with 13 bases left in between. The CDR3 is made up of 15 amino acids. In DNA, the CDR3 is TGTGCCAGCAGCTTGGGGGGGATGGTCGGTGAAAAACTGTTTTTT. Protein sequence: CASSLGGMVGEKLFF.

CDR3 residues: CAWSDAQGRAPLHF. The CDR3 DNA is TGTGCCTGGAGTGACGCGCAGGGCCGGGCACCCCTCCACTTT. The V and J genes are TRBV30 and TRBJ1-6, with a tentative D call TRBD1 (5 bases). V was clipped by 1 base and J by 11 bases, with 15 bases between them. The CDR3 runs to 14 residues. The V gene's germline CDR1 is GTSNPN and CDR2 SVGIG (reference sequence).

The table lists this clone with a few counts. V gene TRBV6-1 combines with J gene TRBJ2-7; a weak D match, TRBD1 (5 bases). The CDR3 has 15 residues. Germline V gives CDR1 MNHNS, CDR2 SASEGT. Trimming left V 5 bases short and J 0 bases short, with 14 bases between. In DNA form, the CDR3 reads TGTGCCAGCAGTTTGCTACAGGCAAGCTCCTACGAGCAGTACTTC. Protein: CASSLLQASSYEQYF.

Written as DNA, the CDR3 is TGTGCCAGCAGCTTAAGGCAGGGGTCGGCCTACGAGCAGTACGTC. Translating it yields CASSLRQGSAYEQYV. The V and J genes are TRBV7-8 and TRBJ2-7; D is possibly TRBD1 (6 bases). The CDR3 covers 15 residues. The ends were cut back, 2 bases at V and 2 bases at J, with 13 bases in the middle. CDR1 is SGHVS, CDR2 FQNEAQ, per germline.

This chain connects TRBV6-1 to TRBJ2-2, with a possible D match to TRBD1 (6 bases). The CDR3 has 14 residues. Germline V gene lookup returns CDR1 MNHNS and CDR2 SASEGT. The germline V and J ends were trimmed by 6 bases and 4 bases, with 12 bases remaining between them. The CDR3 sequence: CASSSQGSTGELFF. The DNA for the CDR3 is TGTGCCAGCAGCTCACAGGGATCCACCGGGGAGCTGTTTTTT.

This clone was recorded a few times. One end of the junction varies from germline; a read error may be responsible. The V and J genes are TRBV6-4 and TRBJ2-1; D call uncertain. CDR3 length: 17 residues. Germline V gene data show CDR1 as MRHNA and CDR2 as SNTAGT. This CDR3 is CASSHSYEPISYNEQFF. CDR3 in DNA: TGTGCCAGCAGTCACTCGTATGAGCCCATCTCCTACAATGAGCAGTTCTTC.

This clone was detected many times. The chain recombines TRBV28 with TRBJ2-3; 11 positions agree with TRBD2. The germline V gene encodes CDR1 MDHEN and CDR2 SYDVKM. The V and J ends lost 6 bases and 2 bases, in that order; junction bases with no gene match: 4. This CDR3 contains 15 residues. CDR3 DNA: TGTGCCAGCAGCTTAGCGGGGGGGTTCACAGATACGCAGTATTTT. It specifies CASSLAGGFTDTQYF.

This clone occurred many times. The V call is TRBV30, the J call TRBJ2-1; D may be TRBD1 or TRBD2 (5 bases each). CDR1 and CDR2 (germline): GTSNPN, SVGIG (reference sequence). V lost 3 bases to trimming and J lost 5 bases, with 17 bases between them. CDR3 length: 15 amino acids. The CDR3 bases are TGTGCCTGGAGACGGGGCGATCGAGATGACAATGAGCAGTTCTTC. Protein: CAWRRGDRDDNEQFF.

In DNA form, the CDR3 reads TGTGCCAGCAGCTTAGGGGCCTCTGGGGCCCAAGAGACCCAGTACTTC. This sequence encodes CASSLGASGAQETQYF. The chain couples TRBV11-2 to TRBJ2-5, with D possibly matching TRBD1 (5 bases). Deletions cut 1 base from V and 1 base from J, with 13 bases between. This CDR3 region has 16 residues. Germline CDR1 SGHAT, CDR2 FQNNGV. The full variable domain, rest sourced from reference TRBV11-2 and TRBJ2-5, is EAGVAQSPRYKIIEKRQSVAFWCNPISGHATLYWYQQILGQGPKLLIQFQNNGVVDDSQLPKDRFSAERLKGVDSTLKIQPAKLEDSAVYLCASSLGASGAQETQYFGPGTRLLVL.

The rearrangement links TRBV7-2 to TRBJ1-1, with D hard to call. V shed 1 base and J shed 0 bases, with 9 bases lying between them. Germline lookup yields CDR1 SGHTA and CDR2 FQGNSA. The CDR3 length is 15 residues. The CDR3 coding sequence is TGTGCCAGCAGCTTAGTGCAGGAACTGAACACTGAAGCTTTCTTT. Translating it yields CASSLVQELNTEAFF.

In this sample, this clone turned up many times. V and J are TRBV6-1 and TRBJ2-7; D possibly corresponds to TRBD2 (6 bases). Germline V gives CDR1 MNHNS, CDR2 SASEGT. Trimming took 6 bases from V and 7 from J, leaving 16 bases between them. The CDR3 is made up of 13 amino acids. The CDR3 sequence: CASRPGPRGEQYF. CDR3 sequence (DNA): TGTGCCAGCAGACCGGGACCCCGGGGGGAGCAGTACTTC.

This clone was counted ten times or more. This sequence joins TRBV5-5 and TRBJ2-2; 8 nucleotides line up with TRBD1. The CDR3 has 14 residues. The ends lost 4 bases at V and 3 bases at J; junction bases unmatched: 2. CDR1 is SGHKS and CDR2 is YYEKEE in the germline V gene (reference sequence). In DNA, the CDR3 is TGTGCCAGCAGCCCGACAGGGGACACCGGGGAGCTGTTTTTT. Translation gives CASSPTGDTGELFF.

Ten or more counts support this clone. The chain has TRBV3-1 and TRBJ2-7; 7 positions match TRBD1. This CDR3 is 13 amino acids long. Germline values: CDR1 LGHDT, CDR2 YNNKEL (reference sequence). With 5 bases clipped from V and 5 bases from J, the junction kept 6 bases outside the gene matches. The CDR3 nucleotides are TGTGCCAGCAGCGATCCCCAGGGGGACGAGCAGTACTTC. Translated, it gives CASSDPQGDEQYF.

This clone was observed at least ten times. The chain is built from TRBV7-9 and TRBJ1-5; D is perhaps TRBD1 (6 bases). Per the germline V gene, CDR1 is SEHNR and CDR2 is FQNEAQ (reference sequence). The CDR3 length is 14 residues. V was cut by 6 bases and J by 6 bases, with 15 bases left in between. The CDR3 spells CASSDHRGAQPQHF. Here the CDR3 DNA reads TGTGCCAGCAGTGACCACCGGGGGGCTCAGCCCCAGCATTTT.

This clone was seen a few times. The chain carries TRBV4-3 and TRBJ2-3; 7 nucleotides agree with TRBD2. Germline V gene data show CDR1 as LGHNA and CDR2 as YSLEER. The CDR3 extends over 17 amino acids. The V segment lost 0 bases and the J segment 3 bases; nucleotides outside the gene matches: 9. The CDR3 nucleotides are TGCGCCAGCAGCCAAGAGATCACGGGGGGTGGGACAGATACGCAGTATTTT. Amino acids: CASSQEITGGGTDTQYF.

The chain carries TRBV3-1 and TRBJ1-2; 7 bases agree with TRBD1. The junction had 5 bases not matched to a gene; V was cut back by 2 bases and J by 11 bases. Germline CDR1 and CDR2: LGHDT and YNNKEL (reference sequence). The CDR3 length is 12 residues. CDR3 region: CASSQLDRAYTF. Here the CDR3 DNA reads TGTGCCAGCAGCCAACTCGACAGGGCTTACACCTTC. Full variable domain (outside the CDR3, taken from reference TRBV3-1 and TRBJ1-2): DTAVSQTPKYLVTQMGNDKSIKCEQNLGHDTMYWYKQDSKKFLKIMFSYNNKELIINETVPNRFSPKSPDKAHLNLHINSLELGDSAVYFCASSQLDRAYTFGSGTRLTVV.

This clone was seen at least ten times. J is TRBJ2-7 and V is TRBV18; no clear D. Germline CDR1 and CDR2: KGHSH and LQKENI. Trimming shortened V by 8 bases and J by 2 bases, and 13 bases separated the two germline ends. The CDR3 has 13 residues. The DNA of the CDR3 is TGTGCCAGCCCTCGGCGGTTACCCTACGAGCAGTACTTC. Its translation: CASPRRLPYEQYF.

This clone was counted a few times. The chain uses TRBV18 and TRBJ2-7; weak D call: TRBD2 (6 bases). V gave up 5 bases and J gave up 2 bases, with 10 bases separating them. Germline assignment: CDR1 KGHSH and CDR2 LQKENI. The CDR3 runs to 13 residues. CDR3 DNA: TGTGCCAGCTCAGCGGGGTTTGCCTACGAGCAGTACTTC. Its protein is CASSAGFAYEQYF. Together with reference TRBV18 and TRBJ2-7, the CDR3 gives the full variable domain: NAGVMQNPRHLVRRRGQEARLRCSPMKGHSHVYWYRQLPEEGLKFMVYLQKENIIDESGMPKERFSAEFPKEGPSILRIQQVVRGDSAAYFCASSAGFAYEQYFGPGTRLTVT.

There are many counts of this clone. The chain couples TRBV20-1 to TRBJ2-3, with D perhaps TRBD2 (7 bases). The V and J ends lost 6 bases and 3 bases respectively, with 19 bases between them. Germline values: CDR1 DFQATT, CDR2 SNEGSKA (reference sequence). This CDR3 is 15 amino acids long. The CDR3 loop reads CSAPLGGAGTDTQYF. For the CDR3, the DNA is TGCAGTGCGCCCCTTGGGGGGGCAGGGACAGATACGCAGTATTTT.

This clone was counted ten times or more. V is TRBV7-9 and J is TRBJ2-7; no firm D call. V lost 6 bases, J lost 2 bases, and 11 bases lay in between. The CDR3 spans 13 residues. Germline lookup yields CDR1 SEHNR and CDR2 FQNEAQ (reference sequence). The CDR3 region has the DNA TGTGCCAGCAGAGATGGTAATACCTACGAGCAGTACTTC. Translation gives CASRDGNTYEQYF.

The chain combines TRBV5-4 with TRBJ2-1; TRBD2 might be the D (6 bases). This CDR3 is 14 amino acids long. The V gene lost 7 bases and the J gene lost 9 bases, with 20 bases spanning the gap. CDR1 SGHNT and CDR2 YYREEE come from the germline V gene (reference sequence). The CDR3 is CASASGTLLFEQFF. CDR3 DNA sequence: TGTGCCAGCGCTTCCGGGACTCTTTTGTTTGAGCAGTTCTTC.

This clone was found many times. This sequence joins TRBV6-1 and TRBJ2-3, with 9 bases matching TRBD2. The CDR3 is 16 residues long. V was pared by 8 bases and J by 5 bases, with 14 bases of the junction left unmatched. The V gene's germline CDR1 is MNHNS and CDR2 SASEGT. The CDR3 is CASQGGAGGGGDTQYF. The CDR3 DNA reads as TGTGCCAGCCAAGGGGGAGCGGGAGGAGGTGGAGATACGCAGTATTTT.

This clone was detected many times. The CDR3 loop is CASNRQGTQETQYF. CDR3 DNA sequence: TGTGCCAGCAACCGACAGGGGACTCAAGAGACCCAGTACTTC. The chain uses TRBV5-8 and TRBJ2-5, with 8 bases that match TRBD1. From germline, CDR1 is SGHTS and CDR2 YDEGEE. The junction had 6 bases not matched to a gene; V was cut back by 6 bases and J by 2 bases. The CDR3 sequence is 14 residues long.